The entry that follows covers one TCR beta chain sequence. As yet, its antigen is unknown. Trimming removed 2 bases at V and 3 bases at J, with 8 bases between. Germline V gives CDR1 SGHRS, CDR2 YFSETQ. The length of the CDR3 is 13 residues. Each CDR3 protein is one row after TCRdb ran MiXCR on the reads. The repertoire holds a few hundred thousand distinct CDR3 sequences, with 29% as singletons. These data are taken from a study of T cell repertoires in cytomegalovirus infection. The TCR sequence derives from a human donor in good health (CMV status not recorded). Some clones in this sample may be carry-over from other donors' samples. This material consisted of cultured PBMCs, taken from culture after CMV antigen stimulation. The chain employs TRBV5-1 and TRBJ1-1; the D is unclear. The CDR3 loop is CASSLRLYTEAFF. CDR3 coding DNA: TGCGCCAGCAGCTTAAGACTTTACACTGAAGCTTTCTTT.